This is a list of T cell receptor beta chains from one sample in a study of cytomegalovirus exposure and HLA in healthy donors. Generated by immunoSEQ multiplex PCR, the TCRdb table keeps only in-frame clones and is missing some. The sample lists some 65,000 clones, just over 65% occurring once. Sequences were obtained from PBMCs. These receptors were obtained from a woman aged 25 to 39 in good health and CMV-seronegative. Each CDR3 is given with its conserved first and last residue. D genes are given only for firm matches. A row's size may be missing; if present it is once, few, many or a size class.

abundance: -; j_gene: TRBJ2-5; d_gene: -; v_gene: TRBV5-1; CDR3aa: CASSFSERTQYF; CDR3nt: TGCGCCAGCAGCTTTTCCGAGAGGACCCAGTACTTC
abundance: -; j_gene: TRBJ2-7; d_gene: TRBD1; v_gene: TRBV7-8; CDR3aa: CAKIRDRYPWYEQYF; CDR3nt: TGTGCCAAAATACGGGACAGGTATCCCTGGTACGAGCAGTACTTC
abundance: few; j_gene: TRBJ2-5; d_gene: TRBD2; v_gene: TRBV4-1; CDR3aa: CASSRGIAGVQETQYF; CDR3nt: TGCGCCAGCAGCCGCGGGATAGCGGGGGTGCAAGAGACCCAGTACTTC
abundance: once; j_gene: TRBJ2-3; d_gene: -; v_gene: TRBV30; CDR3aa: CAWKLASTDTQYF; CDR3nt: TGTGCCTGGAAACTCGCAAGCACAGATACGCAGTATTTT
abundance: -; j_gene: TRBJ1-2; d_gene: TRBD1; v_gene: TRBV2; CDR3aa: CASPGGYGYTF; CDR3nt: TGTGCCAGCCCAGGGGGCTATGGCTACACCTTC
abundance: -; j_gene: TRBJ2-3; d_gene: -; v_gene: TRBV18; CDR3aa: CASSPVGTDTQYF; CDR3nt: TGTGCCAGCTCACCAGTCGGGACAGATACGCAGTATTTT
abundance: -; j_gene: TRBJ2-7; d_gene: TRBD1; v_gene: TRBV4-1; CDR3aa: CASSQDPGQGAYEQYF; CDR3nt: TGCGCCAGCAGCCAAGATCCCGGACAGGGAGCCTACGAGCAGTACTTC
abundance: -; j_gene: TRBJ1-4; d_gene: -; v_gene: TRBV18; CDR3aa: CASSPGREVTNEKLFF; CDR3nt: TGTGCCAGCTCACCCGGACGGGAAGTAACTAATGAAAAACTGTTTTTT
abundance: -; j_gene: TRBJ2-7; d_gene: TRBD1; v_gene: TRBV10-3; CDR3aa: CAISETPQTGTDPYEQYF; CDR3nt: TGTGCCATCAGTGAGACGCCTCAGACAGGGACCGATCCCTACGAGCAGTACTTC
abundance: -; j_gene: TRBJ2-6; d_gene: -; v_gene: TRBV7-6; CDR3aa: CASSSSSPRANVLTF; CDR3nt: TGTGCCAGCAGCTCCTCCTCTCCTAGGGCCAACGTCCTGACTTTC
abundance: -; j_gene: TRBJ2-7; d_gene: TRBD2; v_gene: TRBV4-3; CDR3aa: CASSPLSRGEEQYF; CDR3nt: TGCGCCAGCAGCCCTCTCTCCCGGGGGGAAGAGCAGTACTTC
abundance: -; j_gene: TRBJ1-5; d_gene: -; v_gene: TRBV9; CDR3aa: CASSVGWRSNQPQHF; CDR3nt: TGTGCCAGCAGCGTAGGGTGGAGGAGCAATCAGCCCCAGCATTTT
abundance: -; j_gene: TRBJ1-1; d_gene: TRBD1; v_gene: TRBV19; CDR3aa: CASSMGQGAGSTEAFF; CDR3nt: TGTGCCAGTAGTATGGGACAGGGGGCTGGGAGTACTGAAGCTTTCTTT
abundance: -; j_gene: TRBJ1-6; d_gene: TRBD1; v_gene: TRBV30; CDR3aa: CALDRENQNNSPLHF; CDR3nt: TGTGCCTTAGACAGGGAGAATCAAAATAATTCACCCCTCCACTTT
abundance: -; j_gene: TRBJ2-6; d_gene: TRBD2; v_gene: TRBV5-1; CDR3aa: CASSSGGNSGANVLTF; CDR3nt: TGCGCCAGCAGTTCGGGGGGTAACTCTGGGGCCAACGTCCTGACTTTC
abundance: -; j_gene: TRBJ1-1; d_gene: TRBD1; v_gene: TRBV27; CDR3aa: CASSRYRGPTNTEAFF; CDR3nt: TGTGCCAGCAGTCGTTACAGGGGGCCAACGAACACTGAAGCTTTCTTT
abundance: -; j_gene: TRBJ1-1; d_gene: -; v_gene: TRBV30; CDR3aa: CAWRAQRNTEAFF; CDR3nt: TGTGCCTGGAGGGCACAGAGGAACACTGAAGCTTTCTTT
abundance: -; j_gene: TRBJ2-6; d_gene: TRBD1; v_gene: TRBV5-1; CDR3aa: CASSSTGTAYSGANVLTF; CDR3nt: TGCGCCAGCAGCTCTACCGGGACAGCCTACTCTGGGGCCAACGTCCTGACTTTC
abundance: -; j_gene: TRBJ1-6; d_gene: -; v_gene: TRBV7-9; CDR3aa: CASSSPNLSLHF; CDR3nt: TGTGCCAGCAGCTCCCCAAATTTGTCCCTCCACTTT
abundance: -; j_gene: TRBJ2-7; d_gene: TRBD1; v_gene: TRBV7-9; CDR3aa: CASRRDRGDEQYF; CDR3nt: TGTGCCAGCAGGCGGGACAGGGGGGACGAGCAGTACTTC
abundance: many; j_gene: TRBJ2-7; d_gene: TRBD1; v_gene: TRBV2; CDR3aa: CASSDGTGSHEQYF; CDR3nt: TGTGCCAGCAGTGACGGGACAGGGTCCCACGAGCAGTACTTC
abundance: -; j_gene: TRBJ1-1; d_gene: -; v_gene: TRBV21-1; CDR3aa: CASSKGVIDRAGNTEAFF; CDR3nt: TGTGCCAGCAGCAAAGGGGTTATCGACAGGGCAGGGAACACTGAAGCTTTCTTT
abundance: -; j_gene: TRBJ1-4; d_gene: -; v_gene: TRBV9; CDR3aa: CASSANPTEVLNEKLFF; CDR3nt: TGTGCCAGCAGCGCCAACCCGACCGAGGTTCTTAATGAAAAACTGTTTTTT
abundance: -; j_gene: TRBJ2-1; d_gene: TRBD2; v_gene: TRBV11-2; CDR3aa: CASSTRASGGINEQFF; CDR3nt: TGTGCCAGCAGCACTAGAGCTAGCGGGGGGATCAATGAGCAGTTCTTC
abundance: -; j_gene: TRBJ2-7; d_gene: TRBD1; v_gene: TRBV10-3; CDR3aa: CAISESGTEGEQYF; CDR3nt: TGTGCCATCAGTGAGTCAGGGACAGAAGGCGAGCAGTACTTC